Shown below are 13 T cell receptor beta chains from a single sample sequenced in a study of spatial heterogeneity in lung cancer. Overall study results and limits: Intratumoral expanded alpha and beta TCR counts were found to track tumor mutation counts.

Their target antigens are unknown. TCRdb processed the 5' RACE reads anew with MiXCR; each CDR3 protein has one entry. This sample has 16,000 or so distinct CDR3 sequences; approximately 7% occur once, and the top ten carry roughly a fifth. Time point in this sample: sample taken at primary tumor resection. Sequencing was performed on lung tumor tissue, taken at surgery. Receptor source: a female donor with early-stage non-small cell lung cancer.

The table lists this clonotype with many counts. A library made for alpha chains picked up this beta chain off target, so its size means little. The chain carries TRBV5-4 and TRBJ2-3, with 9 bases aligning to TRBD2. The CDR3 contains 16 residues. V dropped 1 base and J dropped 4; count of bases not matched to a gene: 7. The germline gives CDR1 SGHNT, CDR2 YYREEE (reference sequence). The CDR3 protein is CASSLTRGGAPDTQYF. The DNA of the CDR3 is TGTGCCAGCAGCTTGACCCGCGGGGGGGCCCCAGATACGCAGTATTTT.

This clonotype was recorded many times. Within a library made for alpha chains, this beta chain is off target, and its count is uninformative. The rearrangement uses TRBV7-9 and TRBJ1-1; D not certain. The CDR3 spans 12 residues. Germline values: CDR1 SEHNR, CDR2 FQNEAQ (reference sequence). V lost 3 bases to trimming and J lost 3 bases, with 5 bases between them. The CDR3 loop is CASSLRDTEAFF. Written as DNA, the CDR3 is TGTGCCAGCAGCTTGCGCGACACTGAAGCTTTCTTT. Based on the CDR3 plus reference TRBV7-9 and TRBJ1-1, the full variable domain is DTGVSQNPRHKITKRGQNVTFRCDPISEHNRLYWYRQTLGQGPEFLTYFQNEAQLEKSRLLSDRFSAERPKGSFSTLEIQRTEQGDSAMYLCASSLRDTEAFFGQGTRLTVV.

Concerning this clonotype itself: A library prepared for alpha chains yielded this beta chain as an off-target read; its size is of little meaning. This chain connects TRBV20-1 to TRBJ2-7, with no clear D. The CDR3 runs to 16 residues. The germline V gene encodes CDR1 DFQATT and CDR2 SNEGSKA (reference sequence). Trimming left V 3 bases short and J 5 bases short, with 23 bases between. This chain's CDR3 is CSASALLKDPRHEQYF. The CDR3 DNA sequence: TGCAGTGCTAGCGCTCTCCTTAAGGACCCCAGGCACGAGCAGTACTTC.

This clonotype qualifies as medium-sized. Being off target in a library aimed at alpha chains, this beta chain has a size of little meaning. The chain couples TRBV3-1 to TRBJ2-1; D possibly corresponds to TRBD2 (6 bases). Germline V lookup: CDR1 LGHDT, CDR2 YNNKEL (reference sequence). Trimming took 0 bases from V and 5 from J, leaving 20 bases between them. This CDR3 contains 18 residues. This CDR3 is CASSQEGGIGTGHNEQFF. The DNA of the CDR3 is TGTGCCAGCAGCCAAGAGGGGGGAATTGGTACGGGGCACAATGAGCAGTTCTTC.

This clonotype was seen repeatedly, ten times or more. With the library built for alpha chains, this beta chain is off target and its frequency is not meaningful. The CDR3 DNA sequence: TGCGCCAGCTCAAGCGGGGGCCTCACAGATACGCAGTATTTT. Protein: CASSSGGLTDTQYF. This chain links TRBV5-1 with TRBJ2-3; 8 nucleotides match TRBD2. V was clipped by 7 bases and J by 2 bases; unmatched bases: 6. This CDR3 has 14 residues. The germline V gene has CDR1 SGHRS and CDR2 YFSETQ.

Turning to this clonotype: The size of this beta chain means little, since it is a stray read in a library made for alpha chains. The chain employs TRBV5-4 and TRBJ2-5; TRBD1 matches at 11 bases. Per germline, CDR1 SGHNT and CDR2 YYREEE (reference sequence). There are 16 residues in the CDR3. V was clipped by 5 bases and J by 4 bases; unmatched bases: 10. CDR3 nucleotides: TGTGCCAGCAGTAAAATCCGGGACAGGGGGATAGAGACCCAGTACTTC. Its protein is CASSKIRDRGIETQYF. The entire variable domain, with the rest obtained from reference TRBV5-4 and TRBJ2-5, is as follows: ETGVTQSPTHLIKTRGQQVTLRCSSQSGHNTVSWYQQALGQGPQFIFQYYREEENGRGNFPPRFSGLQFPNYSSELNVNALELDDSALYLCASSKIRDRGIETQYFGPGTRLLVL.

This clonotype was counted ten times or more. Since the library was made to target alpha chains, this beta chain is a stray read and its abundance is not meaningful. The genes are TRBV5-1 and TRBJ2-3, with 8 bases identical to TRBD1. The germline gives CDR1 SGHRS, CDR2 YFSETQ. The CDR3 is made up of 14 amino acids. The V gene end was trimmed by 4 bases and the J gene end by 1 base; junction bases not matched to a gene: 2. The CDR3 nucleotides read TGCGCCAGCAGCGAGACAGGGGGCACAGATACGCAGTATTTT. It is translated as CASSETGGTDTQYF.

This clonotype was seen many times. This beta chain was picked up by a library intended for alpha chains and is off target, so its count carries little meaning. The V call is TRBV28, the J call TRBJ2-7; unclear D gene. The length of the CDR3 is 11 residues. The V end was cut by 6 bases, the J end by 7 bases, with 10 bases between. CDR1 MDHEN and CDR2 SYDVKM come from the germline V gene. The CDR3 region is CASRASREQYF. The CDR3 DNA reads TGTGCCAGCAGGGCCAGTCGGGAGCAGTACTTC.

This clonotype was found many times. Since the library was made to target alpha chains, this beta chain is a stray read and its abundance is not meaningful. The chain joins TRBV4-1 to TRBJ2-7; the match to TRBD2 covers 15 bases. Germline CDR1 reads MGHRA; CDR2 reads YSYEKL. The trim removed 3 bases at V and 3 bases at J, leaving 12 bases unmatched. CDR3 size: 19 residues. The CDR3 protein is CASSHPGLAGGIDFYEQYF. The CDR3 DNA is TGCGCCAGCAGCCACCCGGGACTAGCGGGGGGAATCGACTTCTACGAGCAGTACTTC.

This clonotype was counted ten times or more. Found in a library prepared for alpha chains, this beta chain is an off-target read, and its abundance has little meaning. The J gene is TRBJ1-1, the V gene TRBV7-2; D gene uncertain. Germline CDR1 reads SGHTA; CDR2 reads FQGNSA. Between the trimmed V and J ends, which lost 3 bases and 5 bases, there was a span of 7 bases. The CDR3 has 12 amino acids. Here the CDR3 DNA reads TGTGCCAGCAGCTTGTCCTGGACTGAAGCTTTCTTT. It specifies CASSLSWTEAFF.

This clonotype was detected many times. This beta chain turned up in a library designed for alpha chains; as an off-target read, its abundance says little. The chain uses TRBV11-1 and TRBJ1-4; no clear D. CDR1 and CDR2 (germline): SGHAT, FQDESV (reference sequence). V was shortened by 1 base and J by 8 bases, with 11 bases between the two germline ends. CDR3 size: 14 residues. As DNA, the CDR3 is TGTGCCAGCAGCTTAGTACCCCCTGGAGAAAAACTGTTTTTT. It specifies CASSLVPPGEKLFF. Full variable domain (rest looked up from reference TRBV11-1 and TRBJ1-4): EAEVAQSPRYKITEKSQAVAFWCDPISGHATLYWYRQILGQGPELLVQFQDESVVDDSQLPKDRFSAERLKGVDSTLKIQPAELGDSAMYLCASSLVPPGEKLFFGSGTQLSVL.

There are a few counts of this clonotype. This beta chain slipped into a library made for alpha chains as a stray read, so its size is not meaningful. The chain recombines TRBV29-1 with TRBJ1-3; D is ambiguous. This CDR3 is built from 15 residues. V was trimmed by 4 bases and J by 2 bases, leaving 15 bases between them. Germline CDR1 and CDR2: SQVTM and ANQGSEA. In DNA form, the CDR3 reads TGCAGCGTTGTAACGGGCTCTTTGGCTGGAAACACCATATATTTT. This encodes CSVVTGSLAGNTIYF.

This clonotype was counted only a few times. For a library built for alpha chains, this beta chain is a stray read; little rests on its size. The chain has TRBV4-2 and TRBJ2-7; TRBD1 aligns across 9 bases. V was clipped by 4 bases and J by 6 bases; unmatched bases: 13. The germline V gene encodes CDR1 LGHNA and CDR2 YNFKEQ. The CDR3 totals 16 residues. The CDR3 DNA sequence: TGTGCCAGCAGCCCCCCCCCCGGGACAGGGCCCGCCGAGCAGTACTTC. Translation: CASSPPPGTGPAEQYF.